These 32 T cell receptor beta chains were sequenced from one sample in a study of regulatory T cells in long-lasting Graves disease. According to the study, TCR beta libraries were built with iRepertoire HTBI primers and CDR3-region Arm-PCR. TCRdb recomputed calls from the multiplex PCR reads with MiXCR, one row per CDR3 protein. The sample holds over 350,000 distinct CDR3 sequences, about 15% seen once. The time point here: newly diagnosed GD, antithyroid drugs for less than 3 months. The TCR library used RNA extracted from PBMCs. These data were also filed under a second study, of T cells in Graves' hyperthyroidism and ophthalmopathy.

The sequencing used peripheral blood mononuclear cells (PBMCs), collected at new diagnosis, from a patient treated with antithyroid drugs. The receptors come from a woman between 40 and 50 years old with Graves disease.

This clonotype was observed many times. CDR3 region: CASSSHPGREGFSYEQYF. In nucleotides, the CDR3 is TGCGCCAGCAGCTCGCACCCCGGAAGAGAGGGATTCTCCTACGAGCAGTACTTC. This chain links TRBV5-1 with TRBJ2-7; D is possibly TRBD2 (5 bases). Germline CDR1 is SGHRS and CDR2 is YFSETQ. This CDR3 comprises 18 residues. Trimming removed 3 bases from V and 0 bases from J, with 22 bases in between.

This clonotype was seen at least ten times. The rearrangement links TRBV28 to TRBJ1-1; D is ambiguous. This CDR3 has 17 amino acids. V gave up 2 bases and J gave up 4 bases, with 20 bases separating them. The germline CDR1 and CDR2 sequences are MDHEN and SYDVKM. For the CDR3, the DNA is TGTGCCAGCAGTTTAACTCCGGGAGCTGGTGAGGGCACTGAAGCTTTCTTT. Protein sequence: CASSLTPGAGEGTEAFF.

Only a few counts were recorded for this clonotype. The V and J genes are TRBV5-4 and TRBJ2-3, with 9 positions matching TRBD2. In germline, CDR1 is SGHNT, CDR2 YYREEE (reference sequence). This CDR3 is 17 amino acids long. V lost 1 base and J lost 5; bases outside the gene matches: 11. In DNA form, the CDR3 reads TGTGCCAGCAGCTTGACCGGGTCTAGCGGGACCGTAGATACGCAGTATTTT. Protein: CASSLTGSSGTVDTQYF. Supplemented by reference TRBV5-4 and TRBJ2-3, the full variable domain reads ETGVTQSPTHLIKTRGQQVTLRCSSQSGHNTVSWYQQALGQGPQFIFQYYREEENGRGNFPPRFSGLQFPNYSSELNVNALELDDSALYLCASSLTGSSGTVDTQYFGPGTRLTVL.

The chain has TRBV6-1 and TRBJ2-1; perhaps TRBD1 as D (6 bases). V was clipped by 6 bases and J by 7 bases, with 22 bases between them. Per the germline V gene, CDR1 is MNHNS and CDR2 is SASEGT. CDR3 length: 16 amino acids. CDR3 in amino acids: CASSFNRVSPMNEQFF. In DNA form, the CDR3 reads TGTGCCAGCAGCTTTAACAGGGTTTCTCCAATGAATGAGCAGTTCTTC.

This chain joins TRBV20-1 and TRBJ1-2; 8 bases match TRBD1. The V gene end was trimmed by 1 base and the J gene end by 4 bases; junction bases not matched to a gene: 2. The V gene's germline CDR1 is DFQATT and CDR2 SNEGSKA (reference sequence). The CDR3 runs 13 residues. The CDR3 sequence is CSARAGGSYGYTF. CDR3 sequence (DNA): TGCAGTGCTAGAGCAGGGGGCAGCTATGGCTACACCTTC.

This clonotype was counted many times. The chain has TRBV28 and TRBJ1-5; D possibly corresponds to TRBD1 (5 bases). Germline CDR1 reads MDHEN; CDR2 reads SYDVKM. Trimming pared 3 bases from V and 0 bases from J, leaving 12 bases between. The CDR3 has 16 residues. CDR3 loop: CASSFLRAYSNQPQHF. The CDR3 DNA sequence: TGTGCCAGCAGTTTTCTCAGGGCTTATAGCAATCAGCCCCAGCATTTT. Combining the CDR3 with reference TRBV28 and TRBJ1-5 gives the whole variable domain DVKVTQSSRYLVKRTGEKVFLECVQDMDHENMFWYRQDPGLGLRLIYFSYDVKMKEKGDIPEGYSVSREKKERFSLILESASTNQTSMYLCASSFLRAYSNQPQHFGDGTRLSIL.

This clonotype was recorded many times. The chain joins TRBV2 to TRBJ2-3; no reliable D call. The ends were cut back, 6 bases at V and 1 base at J, with 8 bases in the middle. Per the germline V gene, CDR1 is SNHLY and CDR2 is FYNNEI. The CDR3 extends over 13 amino acids. CDR3 sequence (DNA): TGTGCCAGCAGGACGGCTGGCACAGATACGCAGTATTTT. It encodes CASRTAGTDTQYF.

The chain links TRBV7-8 to TRBJ2-7; the D gene is possibly TRBD1 (5 bases). Germline V gene lookup returns CDR1 SGHVS and CDR2 FQNEAQ. Trimming shortened V by 4 bases and J by 5 bases, and 6 bases separated the two germline ends. The CDR3 covers 11 residues. The CDR3 sequence is CASSSRDEQYF. Written as DNA, the CDR3 is TGTGCCAGCAGCTCCAGGGACGAGCAGTACTTC.

The table lists this clonotype with many counts. The chain carries TRBV27 and TRBJ2-7, with 8 bases aligning to TRBD1. The CDR3 extends over 15 amino acids. With V trimmed by 5 bases and J by 3 bases, 9 bases remained unmatched. The germline gives CDR1 MNHEY, CDR2 SMNVEV (reference sequence). CDR3 in amino acids: CASSATGTGLYEQYF. The CDR3 DNA reads TGTGCCAGCAGTGCCACCGGGACAGGACTCTACGAGCAGTACTTC.

This clonotype was seen repeatedly, ten times or more. The chain couples TRBV2 to TRBJ1-2; D gene ambiguous. V dropped 10 bases and J dropped 5 bases, with 20 bases sitting between them. Germline assignment: CDR1 SNHLY and CDR2 FYNNEI. The CDR3 has 14 amino acids. The CDR3 sequence: CATTTWSSDYGYTF. CDR3 bases: TGTGCCACCACGACATGGAGTAGTGATTATGGCTACACCTTC.

The rearrangement links TRBV6-2 or TRBV6-3 to TRBJ1-1; a weak D match, TRBD1 (6 bases). Germline CDR1 MNHEY, CDR2 SVGEGT. The ends were cut back, 6 bases at V and 4 bases at J, with 12 bases in the middle. The CDR3 spans 13 residues. CDR3 amino acids: CASSSTGATEAFF. CDR3 sequence (DNA): TGTGCCAGCAGCTCGACAGGAGCCACTGAAGCTTTCTTT.

This sequence joins TRBV5-1 and TRBJ2-3; unclear D gene. The germline V gene encodes CDR1 SGHRS and CDR2 YFSETQ. V gave up 1 base and J gave up 1 base, with 13 bases separating them. The CDR3 covers 16 residues. The CDR3 reads CASSLSVLQGTDTQYF. The CDR3 DNA follows: TGCGCCAGCAGCTTGTCTGTCCTGCAGGGCACAGATACGCAGTATTTT.

The gene calls are TRBV19 and TRBJ1-1, with D possibly being TRBD1 (5 bases). Germline V gene data show CDR1 as LNHDA and CDR2 as SQIVND (reference sequence). Deletions cut 3 bases from V and 3 bases from J, with 14 bases between. The CDR3 spans 15 residues. The CDR3 here is CASSISSLGDTEAFF. The CDR3 DNA reads TGTGCCAGTAGTATCTCGTCCCTGGGGGACACTGAAGCTTTCTTT. The complete variable domain, with remaining parts taken from reference TRBV19 and TRBJ1-1, reads DGGITQSPKYLFRKEGQNVTLSCEQNLNHDAMYWYRQDPGQGLRLIYYSQIVNDFQKGDIAEGYSVSREKKESFPLTVTSAQKNPTAFYLCASSISSLGDTEAFFGQGTRLTVV.

The genes are TRBV2 and TRBJ1-2; D is uncertain. Germline V gives CDR1 SNHLY, CDR2 FYNNEI. CDR3 length: 13 amino acids. Trimming pared 0 bases from V and 2 bases from J, leaving 4 bases between. The CDR3 is CASSEAANYGYTF. Written as DNA, the CDR3 is TGTGCCAGCAGTGAAGCAGCGAACTATGGCTACACCTTC.

The V gene is TRBV30, the J gene TRBJ2-5; no definite D call. The length of the CDR3 is 13 residues. V lost 0 bases and J lost 10, with 15 bases in between. Germline V CDR1 and CDR2: GTSNPN, SVGIG (reference sequence). In DNA form, the CDR3 reads TGTGCCTGGAGTGTAGAGGACGGAGCTCTCCAGTACTTC. As protein: CAWSVEDGALQYF.

This clonotype was seen at least ten times. The V and J genes are TRBV10-3 and TRBJ2-7; tentatively, D is TRBD2 (5 bases). The CDR3 contains 15 residues. Trimming shortened V by 0 bases and J by 2 bases, and 11 bases separated the two germline ends. CDR1 is ENHRY and CDR2 is SYGVKD in the germline V gene. CDR3 sequence: CAISESERSPYEQYF. The CDR3 DNA reads as TGTGCCATCAGTGAGTCTGAGCGGAGTCCCTACGAGCAGTACTTC.

This clonotype has ten or more counts. The rearrangement uses TRBV6-2 or TRBV6-3 and TRBJ1-2; 8 bases are a match to TRBD1. This CDR3 has 14 residues. V lost 0 bases and J lost 3; bases outside the gene matches: 0. CDR1 MNHEY and CDR2 SVGEGT come from the germline V gene. The CDR3 nucleotides read TGTGCCAGCAGTTACTCGACAGGGGACTATGGCTACACCTTC. Its protein product is CASSYSTGDYGYTF.

This clonotype has a count of ten or more. V and J are TRBV14 and TRBJ2-7; 8 bases line up with TRBD2. Germline loops: CDR1 SGHDN, CDR2 FVKESK. J was trimmed by 0 bases and V by 2 bases; bases with no gene match: 9. The CDR3 totals 17 residues. The CDR3 coding sequence is TGTGCCAGCAGCCAACCCCGGGGGGGTGGCTTCTCCTACGAGCAGTACTTC. Residues: CASSQPRGGGFSYEQYF.

This clonotype was observed a few times. The V and J genes are TRBV19 and TRBJ2-7; 10 nucleotides line up with TRBD2. The germline gives CDR1 LNHDA, CDR2 SQIVND (reference sequence). This CDR3 comprises 15 residues. The V gene end was trimmed by 5 bases and the J gene end by 4 bases; junction bases not matched to a gene: 8. This CDR3 reads CASSYRAGGPYEQYF. The CDR3 bases are TGTGCCAGTAGTTATCGAGCGGGAGGGCCGTACGAGCAGTACTTC.

The chain uses TRBV27 and TRBJ2-1; 10 bases match TRBD2. This CDR3 comprises 15 residues. Germline loops: CDR1 MNHEY, CDR2 SMNVEV (reference sequence). J gave up 8 bases and V 2 bases, and 6 bases lay outside the gene matches. CDR3 residues: CASSLQLAGIDEQFF. CDR3 bases: TGTGCCAGCAGTTTACAACTAGCGGGAATCGATGAGCAGTTCTTC.

This clonotype was observed a handful of times. V and J are TRBV18 and TRBJ2-2; 8 bases align to TRBD1. CDR1 and CDR2 from the germline V gene are KGHSH and LQKENI. CDR3 length: 18 residues. V was clipped by 3 bases and J by 1 base; unmatched bases: 10. CDR3 loop: CASSPPGTGYMNTGELFF. CDR3 nucleotides: TGTGCCAGCTCACCCCCTGGGACAGGCTATATGAACACCGGGGAGCTGTTTTTT. Using reference TRBV18 and TRBJ2-2 for the parts outside the CDR3, the full variable domain is NAGVMQNPRHLVRRRGQEARLRCSPMKGHSHVYWYRQLPEEGLKFMVYLQKENIIDESGMPKERFSAEFPKEGPSILRIQQVVRGDSAAYFCASSPPGTGYMNTGELFFGEGSRLTVL.

The CDR3 nucleotides are TGCGCCAGCAGCCAAGCAGGAGAAGCTTTCTTT. Amino acids: CASSQAGEAFF. The chain is built from TRBV4-1 and TRBJ1-1; D call uncertain. The CDR3 totals 11 residues. The V and J ends lost 1 base and 8 bases respectively, with 5 bases between them. Germline V CDR1 and CDR2: MGHRA, YSYEKL.

There are many counts of this clonotype. J is TRBJ2-1 and V is TRBV6-2 or TRBV6-3; 7 bases are a match to TRBD1. J gave up 6 bases and V 3 bases, and 2 bases lay outside the gene matches. The germline V gene has CDR1 MNHEY and CDR2 SVGEGT. The CDR3 totals 13 residues. CDR3 in amino acids: CASSYGTVNEQFF. The CDR3 DNA sequence: TGTGCCAGCAGTTATGGGACAGTCAATGAGCAGTTCTTC.

This clonotype was detected a few times. This chain's CDR3 is CASSTHRGSYNEQFF. The CDR3 nucleotides are TGTGCCAGTAGTACCCACAGGGGCTCCTACAATGAGCAGTTCTTC. The chain joins TRBV19 to TRBJ2-1, with 7 bases lining up with TRBD1. The J segment lost 0 bases and the V segment lost 4 bases, leaving 3 bases of the junction unmatched. Per germline, CDR1 LNHDA and CDR2 SQIVND (reference sequence). This CDR3 is 15 amino acids long.

This clonotype has at least ten counts. The V call is TRBV29-1, the J call TRBJ2-3; no reliable D call. This CDR3 is built from 14 residues. Trimming left V 6 bases short and J 0 bases short, with 13 bases between. Germline V gene data show CDR1 as SQVTM and CDR2 as ANQGSEA. Here the CDR3 reads CSVPPLDSTDTQYF. The CDR3 DNA reads as TGCAGCGTCCCCCCCCTCGACAGCACAGATACGCAGTATTTT.

The chain recombines TRBV6-1 with TRBJ1-4; D is perhaps TRBD1 (5 bases). This CDR3 is 13 amino acids long. Germline V lookup: CDR1 MNHNS, CDR2 SASEGT. Trimming removed 11 bases at V and 4 bases at J, with 14 bases between. The CDR3 DNA is TGTGCCTCCGAGGGGACCTTTAATGAAAAACTGTTTTTT. This codes for CASEGTFNEKLFF.

This clonotype was recorded many times. The chain couples TRBV6-2 or TRBV6-3 to TRBJ2-5, with 8 positions matching TRBD2. CDR1 MNHEY and CDR2 SVGEGT come from the germline V gene. J gave up 4 bases and V 6 bases, and 10 bases lay outside the gene matches. The CDR3 covers 15 residues. The CDR3 region has the DNA TGTGCCAGCAGCGGGAGGGCCTCTAAGGCAGAGACCCAGTACTTC. It translates to CASSGRASKAETQYF.

V usage is TRBV19 and J usage is TRBJ1-2; no firm D call. This CDR3 region has 15 residues. Germline V gene sequence: CDR1 LNHDA, CDR2 SQIVND (reference sequence). V lost 5 bases to trimming and J lost 1 base, with 14 bases between them. The CDR3 region has the DNA TGTGCCAGTAGTGGCCAGTCAACCTTTAACTATGGCTACACCTTC. Amino acids: CASSGQSTFNYGYTF.

This clonotype occurred many times. V usage is TRBV7-9 and J usage is TRBJ2-7; D unclear. Trimming left V 1 base short and J 5 bases short, with 15 bases between. The germline gives CDR1 SEHNR, CDR2 FQNEAQ (reference sequence). This CDR3 spans 15 amino acids. This chain's CDR3 is CASSLEGSVLNEQYF. In DNA form, the CDR3 reads TGTGCCAGCAGCTTAGAGGGCTCCGTATTGAACGAGCAGTACTTC. The whole variable domain, filled in from reference TRBV7-9 and TRBJ2-7, reads DTGVSQNPRHKITKRGQNVTFRCDPISEHNRLYWYRQTLGQGPEFLTYFQNEAQLEKSRLLSDRFSAERPKGSFSTLEIQRTEQGDSAMYLCASSLEGSVLNEQYFGPGTRLTVT.

At least ten counts were recorded for this clonotype. The chain joins TRBV2 to TRBJ2-1; 8 nucleotides match TRBD1. Germline V gene sequence: CDR1 SNHLY, CDR2 FYNNEI. The CDR3 extends over 12 amino acids. Trimming cost V 7 bases and J 6 bases; bases outside gene matches: 2. CDR3 coding DNA: TGTGCCAGCACCGGACAGGGCAATGAGCAGTTCTTC. Amino acid sequence: CASTGQGNEQFF.

This clonotype was counted a few times. This chain joins TRBV6-2 or TRBV6-3 and TRBJ1-2; TRBD1 might be the D (6 bases). The CDR3 is 15 amino acids. The germline V gene has CDR1 MNHEY and CDR2 SVGEGT. Trimming shortened V by 1 base and J by 5 bases, and 14 bases separated the two germline ends. This CDR3 reads CASSYFQGTDYGYTF. CDR3 bases: TGTGCCAGCAGTTACTTTCAGGGGACGGATTATGGCTACACCTTC.

The table lists this clonotype with many counts. The chain links TRBV6-5 to TRBJ2-5; D is unresolved. With 0 bases removed from V and 2 bases from J, the gap between germline ends came to 7 bases. Germline CDR1 and CDR2: MNHEY and SVGAGI. The CDR3 sequence is 14 residues long. CDR3 sequence: CASSYSAGQETQYF. The CDR3 coding sequence is TGTGCCAGCAGTTACTCGGCAGGTCAAGAGACCCAGTACTTC.